The next 13 T cell receptor beta chains were all read from a single sample in a study of regulatory T cells in long-lasting Graves disease. Arm-PCR of CDR3 regions and iRepertoire HTBI primers were used to build TCR beta libraries. One entry per CDR3 protein results from TCRdb running MiXCR on the multiplex PCR reads. Altogether over 500,000 distinct CDR3 sequences are present, roughly 15% being singletons, with the ten largest covering about 18%. Described time point: newly diagnosed GD, antithyroid drugs for less than 3 months. Construction of the TCR library relied on RNA isolated from PBMCs. These data also formed part of another study, on T cells in Graves' hyperthyroidism and ophthalmopathy.

The sample in question was peripheral blood mononuclear cells (PBMCs), obtained at new diagnosis, from a patient treated with antithyroid drugs. These receptors all come from a woman aged 30 to 39 with Graves disease.

A few counts support this clonotype. V usage is TRBV19 and J usage is TRBJ2-7, with 9 bases lining up with TRBD2. With 5 bases clipped from V and 4 bases from J, the junction kept 9 bases outside the gene matches. Per germline, CDR1 LNHDA and CDR2 SQIVND (reference sequence). The CDR3 length is 15 residues. CDR3 residues: CASSSRVAGAYEQYF. The CDR3 nucleotides read TGTGCCAGTAGTTCACGGGTAGCGGGAGCTTACGAGCAGTACTTC.

The chain joins TRBV28 to TRBJ1-4, with 9 bases matching TRBD1. CDR1 MDHEN and CDR2 SYDVKM come from the germline V gene. J was trimmed by 5 bases and V by 3 bases; bases with no gene match: 7. There are 16 residues in the CDR3. The CDR3 DNA is TGTGCCAGCAGTTTGCTTTCGGGACAGGGAAATGAAAAACTGTTTTTT. Protein product: CASSLLSGQGNEKLFF.

In its sample, this clonotype was seen many times. The J gene is TRBJ2-7, the V gene TRBV2; the D gene could be TRBD1 or TRBD2 (5 bases each). Germline-derived CDR1 and CDR2 are SNHLY and FYNNEI. Trimming cost V 10 bases and J 2 bases, with 12 bases left between them. This CDR3 is built from 12 residues. The CDR3 bases are TGTGCCATCGGGACCGACGCCTACGAGCAGTACTTC. This sequence encodes CAIGTDAYEQYF.

This clonotype was seen more than once but under ten times. The genes are TRBV29-1 and TRBJ1-5; D ambiguous. There are 13 residues in the CDR3. Trimming stripped 5 bases from V and 5 bases from J, with 13 bases between. Germline V gene lookup returns CDR1 SQVTM and CDR2 ANQGSEA. The CDR3 DNA sequence: TGCAGCGTTCGGGAAGGGCCAGATCAGCCCCAGCATTTT. Protein sequence: CSVREGPDQPQHF.

The chain has TRBV20-1 and TRBJ2-3, with unresolved D. V was clipped by 6 bases and J by 0 bases, with 7 bases between them. Germline V lookup: CDR1 DFQATT, CDR2 SNEGSKA (reference sequence). CDR3 length equals 12 residues. CDR3 nucleotides: TGCAGTGCGTATCGGAGCACAGATACGCAGTATTTT. It codes for CSAYRSTDTQYF.

The genes are TRBV9 and TRBJ2-2; D tentatively reads TRBD1 or TRBD2 (6 bases each). The ends were cut back, 0 bases at V and 4 bases at J, with 10 bases in the middle. The CDR3 covers 15 residues. CDR1 and CDR2 from the germline V gene are SGDLS and YYNGEE. The CDR3 sequence is CASSVARGLTGELFF. In nucleotides, the CDR3 is TGTGCCAGCAGCGTAGCCCGGGGGCTCACCGGGGAGCTGTTTTTT.

This clonotype was picked up many times. This chain connects TRBV19 to TRBJ1-2; D not resolved. The germline V gene has CDR1 LNHDA and CDR2 SQIVND (reference sequence). This CDR3 comprises 13 residues. V was pared by 7 bases and J by 2 bases, with 11 bases between. CDR3 residues: CASNDPGNYGYTF. CDR3 bases: TGTGCCAGTAATGACCCGGGGAACTATGGCTACACCTTC.

This clonotype was observed many times. The chain is built from TRBV12-3 or TRBV12-4 and TRBJ1-4; TRBD1 is a possible D gene (5 bases). The CDR3 loop spans 15 amino acids. V was trimmed by 8 bases and J by 4 bases, leaving 17 bases between them. DNA for the CDR3: TGTGCCAGCTTTTTTTCAGGGCGAAGTAATGAAAAACTGTTTTTT. Protein sequence: CASFFSGRSNEKLFF.

This clonotype was counted many times. The rearrangement links TRBV19 to TRBJ1-1; D remains ambiguous. The CDR3 totals 13 residues. Germline-derived CDR1 and CDR2 are LNHDA and SQIVND (reference sequence). V was cut by 8 bases and J by 2 bases, with 12 bases left in between. The CDR3 region is CASSKTDNTEAFF. The CDR3 region has the DNA TGTGCCAGTTCAAAGACGGATAACACTGAAGCTTTCTTT.

This clonotype occurred many times. The rearrangement links TRBV28 to TRBJ1-1, with D perhaps matching TRBD1 (5 bases). The CDR3 covers 13 residues. The V end lost 6 bases, the J end lost 5 bases, and 13 bases lay between the germline ends. CDR1 and CDR2 (germline): MDHEN, SYDVKM. The CDR3 DNA reads as TGTGCCAGCAGCAGTGCGGGGGGTACTGAAGCTTTCTTT. This codes for CASSSAGGTEAFF.

V and J are TRBV15 and TRBJ1-2; TRBD1 agrees at 8 bases. The CDR3 loop spans 15 amino acids. Per germline, CDR1 LNHNV and CDR2 YYDKDF (reference sequence). Losses at the gene ends were 4 bases for V and 2 bases for J; bases not matched to a gene: 6. DNA for the CDR3: TGTGCCACCAGCATAGGGACAGGTTACAACTATGGCTACACCTTC. Translated, it gives CATSIGTGYNYGYTF. The variable domain in full, with the rest retrieved from reference TRBV15 and TRBJ1-2, is DAMVIQNPRYQVTQFGKPVTLSCSQTLNHNVMYWYQQKSSQAPKLLFHYYDKDFNNEADTPDNFQSRRPNTSFCFLDIRSPGLGDTAMYLCATSIGTGYNYGYTFGSGTRLTVV.

The V call is TRBV5-1, the J call TRBJ1-4; 9 bases line up with TRBD1. This CDR3 spans 16 amino acids. V gave up 4 bases and J gave up 7 bases; unmatched junction bases: 11. Germline CDR1 and CDR2: SGHRS and YFSETQ. The CDR3 nucleotides are TGCGCCAGCAGCCCCCAACAGGGGGCGGCGGTTGAAAAACTGTTTTTT. Translation gives CASSPQQGAAVEKLFF.

The chain couples TRBV7-9 to TRBJ2-7, with a possible D match to TRBD2 (6 bases). Trimming took off 7 bases at V and 6 bases at J, with 25 bases between the two ends. Germline V gives CDR1 SEHNR, CDR2 FQNEAQ (reference sequence). This CDR3 has 16 residues. This chain's CDR3 is CASTKDSGAKRAEQYF. The CDR3 DNA reads TGTGCCAGCACCAAAGATAGCGGAGCGAAACGTGCCGAGCAGTACTTC.